These T cell receptor beta chains were read from a single sample in a study of blood T cell repertoires in COVID-19. Produced via immunoSEQ multiplex PCR; TCRdb's table is partial and in-frame only. This table has a few hundred thousand clones, approximately 90% appearing once. Sequencing was performed on peripheral blood. The source of these receptors is a woman aged 30 to 39 with COVID-19, enrolled during active disease. CDR3s include the opening cysteine and the closing phenylalanine or tryptophan. A D gene is named only where the DNA matches it firmly. Some rows have no size entry. The others give once, few or many, or a class for an expanded clone.

V gene: TRBV7-9; J gene: TRBJ2-1; D gene: NA; clone size: NA; CDR3 protein: CASSHEVSLGKQFF; CDR3 DNA: TGTGCCAGCAGCCACGAAGTTTCTCTCGGGAAGCAGTTCTTC
V gene: TRBV21-1; J gene: TRBJ2-1; D gene: NA; clone size: NA; CDR3 protein: CASSRPRRTGEWGEQFF; CDR3 DNA: TGTGCCAGCAGCCGCCCTCGGCGGACAGGGGAATGGGGTGAGCAGTTCTTC
V gene: TRBV4-3; J gene: TRBJ2-5; D gene: TRBD1; clone size: once; CDR3 protein: CASSPGDRDLETQYF; CDR3 DNA: TGCGCCAGCAGCCCAGGGGACAGGGATTTGGAGACCCAGTACTTC
V gene: TRBV29-1; J gene: TRBJ1-4; D gene: NA; clone size: NA; CDR3 protein: CSVQGAANEKLFF; CDR3 DNA: TGCAGCGTGCAGGGTGCGGCTAATGAAAAACTGTTTTTT
V gene: TRBV15; J gene: TRBJ2-1; D gene: TRBD1; clone size: NA; CDR3 protein: CATSRDVLGTGFYNEQFF; CDR3 DNA: TGTGCCACCAGCAGAGACGTCTTGGGGACAGGGTTCTACAATGAGCAGTTCTTC
V gene: TRBV7-9; J gene: TRBJ1-2; D gene: TRBD1; clone size: NA; CDR3 protein: CASSLSRGQVGGYTF; CDR3 DNA: TGTGCCAGCAGCCTTAGTCGAGGACAGGTCGGTGGCTACACCTTC
V gene: TRBV2; J gene: TRBJ2-2; D gene: NA; clone size: NA; CDR3 protein: CASYREPRTGELFF; CDR3 DNA: TGTGCCAGCTACCGGGAGCCGCGCACCGGGGAGCTGTTTTTT
V gene: TRBV5-1; J gene: TRBJ2-5; D gene: TRBD2; clone size: NA; CDR3 protein: CASSPASSGGHYGTQYF; CDR3 DNA: TGCGCCAGCAGCCCCGCCTCTAGCGGGGGCCACTACGGGACCCAGTACTTC
V gene: TRBV5-1; J gene: TRBJ2-1; D gene: NA; clone size: NA; CDR3 protein: CASSLISQSSYNEQFF; CDR3 DNA: TGCGCCAGCAGCTTGATTAGCCAGAGCTCCTACAATGAGCAGTTCTTC
V gene: TRBV5-6; J gene: TRBJ1-2; D gene: TRBD1; clone size: NA; CDR3 protein: CASSFAQGAYGYTF; CDR3 DNA: TGTGCCAGCAGCTTTGCTCAGGGGGCGTATGGCTACACCTTC
V gene: TRBV7-9; J gene: TRBJ2-1; D gene: TRBD2; clone size: once; CDR3 protein: CASSLEGGVAGSSYNEQFF; CDR3 DNA: TGTGCCAGCAGCTTAGAGGGAGGGGTAGCGGGAAGCTCCTACAATGAGCAGTTCTTC
V gene: TRBV7-2; J gene: TRBJ2-5; D gene: NA; clone size: NA; CDR3 protein: CASSPDSYQETQYF; CDR3 DNA: TGTGCCAGCAGCCCTGACTCGTACCAAGAGACCCAGTACTTC
V gene: TRBV7-2; J gene: TRBJ2-3; D gene: TRBD2; clone size: NA; CDR3 protein: CASSTGLAGSTDTQYF; CDR3 DNA: TGTGCCAGCAGCACGGGACTAGCGGGCAGCACAGATACGCAGTATTTT
V gene: TRBV28; J gene: TRBJ2-7; D gene: TRBD1; clone size: NA; CDR3 protein: CASTKDRGQYF; CDR3 DNA: TGTGCCAGCACCAAGGACAGGGGGCAGTACTTC
V gene: TRBV5-1; J gene: TRBJ2-5; D gene: TRBD2; clone size: NA; CDR3 protein: CASSFTSGRAQETQYF; CDR3 DNA: TGCGCCAGCAGCTTTACTAGCGGGAGGGCCCAAGAGACCCAGTACTTC
V gene: TRBV6-6; J gene: TRBJ2-1; D gene: TRBD2; clone size: NA; CDR3 protein: CASSFVGGSSYNEQFF; CDR3 DNA: TGTGCCAGCAGTTTTGTGGGCGGGAGCTCCTACAATGAGCAGTTCTTC
V gene: TRBV29-1; J gene: TRBJ1-2; D gene: NA; clone size: NA; CDR3 protein: CSVDEGSSYTF; CDR3 DNA: TGCAGCGTTGATGAAGGGAGCAGCTACACCTTC